A single T cell receptor beta chain is shown here with its context. Its antigen is not identified. This entry is derived from a study of human T cells and chemical hapten exposure. Study context: The scalp of each patient received a weekly diphenylcyclopropenone dose for the full roughly 24-week study. Study-wide findings and caveats: DPC sensitization did not alter TCRs above 1 in 1000 frequency.

The CDR3 is 15 amino acids. Germline CDR1 reads LGHNA; CDR2 reads YNFKEQ. With V trimmed by 3 bases and J by 5 bases, 4 bases remained unmatched. TCRdb ran MiXCR on the RACE reads and lists one entry per CDR3 protein. The sample contains 70,000 to 90,000 distinct CDR3 sequences, 10% of which appear only once. Sample time point: patch test 2, 6 weeks after DPC sensitization. The treatment here: therapeutic diphenylcyclopropenone sensitization with weekly scalp DPC. Total RNA was isolated from whole blood that had not been fractionated. Sequencing was performed on whole blood, taken in connection with sensitization to the hapten diphenylcyclopropenone (DPC). The clonotype originates from a woman aged 45 to 65 with alopecia areata. Some clones in this sample may be carry-over from other donors' samples. V and J are TRBV4-2 and TRBJ2-7; TRBD2 matches at 13 bases. CDR3 in amino acids: CASSHGTSGMDEQYF. The CDR3 DNA reads TGTGCCAGCAGCCACGGGACTAGCGGGATGGACGAGCAGTACTTC.